Listed below are T cell receptor beta chains from one sample, sequenced in a study of CD8+CD57+ T cells in acquired aplastic anemia. TCRdb reprocessed the reads with MiXCR, giving one entry per CDR3 protein. Of 180,000 or so distinct CDR3 sequences in the sample, roughly 48% are singletons; the top ten hold 0.85% to 1.2%. Sequencing was performed on sorted CD4+, CD8+, or CD8+CD57+ T cells (not recorded which) from PBMCs. These receptors all come from a human donor with aplastic anemia. Both conserved end residues are part of each CDR3. D genes are given only for firm matches. Only part of the rows carry a size: once, few, many, or a class if the clone is expanded.

j_call d_call clone_size v_call cdr3_nt cdr3_aa
TRBJ2-5 . many TRBV29-1 TGCAGCGCGGTAGACGGCGGGGAGACCCAGTACTTC CSAVDGGETQYF
TRBJ1-1 . . TRBV10-3 TGTGCCAGCAGTTACACAAGGACAGCCTCGAACGCTGAAGCTTTCTTT CASSYTRTASNAEAFF
TRBJ2-7 . . TRBV20-1 TGCAGTGCTAGAGAGGTGCAGCCCTACGAGCAGTACTTC CSAREVQPYEQYF
TRBJ1-1 . . TRBV5-8 TGTGCCAGCAGCTTGGCTGTCGGGGGGGGAGCTTTCTTT CASSLAVGGGAFF
TRBJ2-2 . . TRBV9 TGTGCCAGCAGTCCTCCTAGTACAGGCACCGGGGAGCTGTTTTTT CASSPPSTGTGELFF
TRBJ2-1 . many TRBV5-4 TGTGCCAGCAGCTTGGACTACCAAGGATACAATGAGCAGTTCTTC CASSLDYQGYNEQFF
TRBJ1-5 . . TRBV10-3 TGTGCCATTCCACGGTGTTGGGGGCATAGCAATCAGCCCCAGCATTTT CAIPRCWGHSNQPQHF
TRBJ1-3 . . TRBV9 TGTGCCAGCAGCGTTTACGGACCTGGAAACACCATATATTTT CASSVYGPGNTIYF
TRBJ1-2 TRBD1 . TRBV10-3 TGTGCCATCAGGCGGACAGGGGGCTATTCTAACTATGGCTACACCTTC CAIRRTGGYSNYGYTF
TRBJ2-3 . . TRBV20-1 TGCAGTGCTAGTGGTGTGAGAAGCACAGATACGCAGTATTTT CSASGVRSTDTQYF
TRBJ1-1 . . TRBV12-3/TRBV12-4 TGTGCCAGCAGTTTTGGGCTTCTGAACACTGAAGCTTTCTTT CASSFGLLNTEAFF
TRBJ2-7 TRBD1 . TRBV10-3 TGTGCCATCAGTGAGTGGGACAGGTCCTACGAGCAGTACTTC CAISEWDRSYEQYF
TRBJ2-7 TRBD2 many TRBV7-6 TGTGCCAGCAGCGCGGCGGGGGGGCCTCGCTACGAGCAGTACTTC CASSAAGGPRYEQYF
TRBJ1-1 . . TRBV19 TGTGCCAGTAGTATAGGAGAGGGATTTGAAGCTTTCTTT CASSIGEGFEAFF
TRBJ2-2 . . TRBV5-1 TGCGCCAGCAGCTTGGGGGCATCTCAGAACACCGGGGAGCTGTTTTTT CASSLGASQNTGELFF
TRBJ2-7 . many TRBV3-1 TGTGCCAGCAGCCCGGGACTGGAGACCTACGAGCAGTACTTC CASSPGLETYEQYF
TRBJ2-5 TRBD1 . TRBV29-1 TGCAGCGTTCGACAGGGGATAGGGGAGACCCAGTACTTC CSVRQGIGETQYF
TRBJ1-2 TRBD1 few TRBV15 TGTGCCACCAGCAGAGACGTCAGGGGGCAGGGCTACACCTTC CATSRDVRGQGYTF
TRBJ1-1 . many TRBV5-4 TGTGCCAGCAGACCCGACAGAAACACTGAAGCTTTCTTT CASRPDRNTEAFF
TRBJ2-3 . . TRBV12-3/TRBV12-4 TGTGCCAGCAGTGGGGACGGCCCCACTACAGATACGCAGTATTTT CASSGDGPTTDTQYF
TRBJ1-1 TRBD1 . TRBV6-6 TGTGCCAGCAGTTACTCGCAGGGGGTGGGAACTGAAGCTTTCTTT CASSYSQGVGTEAFF
TRBJ2-1 . . TRBV2 TGTGCCGGCAGTTGGACGCTGGGGACCTACGAGCAGTTCTTC CAGSWTLGTYEQFF
TRBJ2-7 . . TRBV29-1 TGCAGCGTTGAAGATGACTCAGCCTACGAGCAGTACTTC CSVEDDSAYEQYF
TRBJ1-6 . . TRBV20-1 TGCAGTGCTAGAGATCAGTTGGGTTTCGCAGGTTCACCCCTCCACTTT CSARDQLGFAGSPLHF
TRBJ1-2 . . TRBV7-2 TGTGCCAGCACTTATGGCTGGGGAGGCTACACCTTC CASTYGWGGYTF
TRBJ1-3 . many TRBV6-1 TGTGCCAGCAGAACAGAAAACACCATATATTTT CASRTENTIYF
TRBJ2-5 . . TRBV10-3 TGTGCCATCAGGGGTGGGAGTGAGACCCAGTACTTC CAIRGGSETQYF
TRBJ1-1 TRBD1 . TRBV2 TGTGCCAGCGTGGGGACAGCATCCACTGAAGCTTTCTTT CASVGTASTEAFF
TRBJ1-1 . . TRBV11-2 TGTGCCAGCAGTCCAACCGTAGTTGAAGCTTTCTTT CASSPTVVEAFF
TRBJ2-1 TRBD1 many TRBV7-2 TGTGCCAGCAGCTTAGTACCCGACAGGGTAGCCTACAATGAGCAGTTCTTC CASSLVPDRVAYNEQFF
TRBJ1-6 . . TRBV25-1 TGTGCCAGCAGTGCCCCGAGGGATGGGGGTTCACCCCTCCACTTT CASSAPRDGGSPLHF
TRBJ2-1 . many TRBV5-5 TGTGCCAGCAGCTTGGGACCCCGGGACGAGCAGTTCTTC CASSLGPRDEQFF
TRBJ1-2 TRBD1 many TRBV29-1 TGCAGCGTTGCGACAGGGGCGCTAGGCTATGGCTACACCTTC CSVATGALGYGYTF
TRBJ2-7 . . TRBV10-2 TGCGCCAGCAGTGAGTCCCCCAACAGAGACTACGAGCAGTACTTC CASSESPNRDYEQYF
TRBJ1-5 . . TRBV15 TGTGCCACCAGCAGCAGACTTCACAGGGAAAGCAATCAGCCCCAGCATTTT CATSSRLHRESNQPQHF
TRBJ2-7 . many TRBV10-2 TGCGCCAGCAGTGAGGGGGTGGCAGGTCCCTACGAGCAGTACTTC CASSEGVAGPYEQYF
TRBJ2-1 TRBD2 many TRBV14 TGTGCCAGCAGGTTGTCGCGGGGGAACTACAATGAGCAGTTCTTC CASRLSRGNYNEQFF
TRBJ1-1 . . TRBV2 TGTGCCAGCAGTCGCGACGGCATGAACACTGAAGCTTTCTTT CASSRDGMNTEAFF
TRBJ2-1 TRBD2 . TRBV11-1 TGTGCCAGTAAGAGCGGGAGTATCGGTAATGAGCAGTTCTTC CASKSGSIGNEQFF
TRBJ2-1 . . TRBV27 TGTGCCAGCAGTCCCATTATGCCGTGGGGGCGCAGCTACAATGAGCAGTTCTTC CASSPIMPWGRSYNEQFF
TRBJ2-5 TRBD2 many TRBV5-4 TGTGCCAGCAGTGCGGGACTAGCGGGACAAGAGACCCAGTACTTC CASSAGLAGQETQYF
TRBJ1-4 . many TRBV4-1 TGCGCCAGCAGCCAAATAGGGTTTGTCAAGGAAAAACTGTTTTTT CASSQIGFVKEKLFF
TRBJ2-1 TRBD2 many TRBV2 TGTGCCAGCAGTTTCCCAGCGGGGGAGTACAATGAGCAGTTCTTC CASSFPAGEYNEQFF
TRBJ1-1 . many TRBV5-4 TGTGCCAGCAGGGGGAGGGTCAGCGACACTGAAGCTTTCTTT CASRGRVSDTEAFF
TRBJ1-2 . few TRBV7-2 TGTGCCAGCAGCGCTATGGACAGTTCCTATGGCTACACCTTC CASSAMDSSYGYTF
TRBJ2-2 TRBD1 many TRBV19 TGTGCCAGTAGTAAACCGGGACAGGGGGCCGGGGAGCTGTTTTTT CASSKPGQGAGELFF
TRBJ2-5 TRBD1 many TRBV20-1 TGCAGTGCCTACGACCGGGACAGGGTGGGAGAGACCCAGTACTTC CSAYDRDRVGETQYF
TRBJ2-1 . few TRBV11-2 TGTGCCAGCAGCCCCCGTCGAGGGGGGAGCTCCTGCAATGAGCAGTTCTTC CASSPRRGGSSCNEQFF
TRBJ1-3 . . TRBV3-1 TGTGCCAGCAGCCCCCCCTCTGGAAACACCATATATTTT CASSPPSGNTIYF
TRBJ2-5 . . TRBV6-5 TGTGCCAGCAGTTACTCGGGGGGCGGGGAGGCATGGGAGACCCAGTACTTC CASSYSGGGEAWETQYF
TRBJ2-6 . many TRBV5-4 TGTGCCAGCAGCGCGGCCCAGGGGAATGGGGCCAACGTCCTGACTTTC CASSAAQGNGANVLTF
TRBJ2-5 TRBD1 . TRBV5-5 TGTGCCAGCAGCTGGGGGACAGGGCCCTTTCAAGAGACCCAGTACTTC CASSWGTGPFQETQYF
TRBJ2-3 TRBD1 . TRBV24-1 TGTGCCACCAGTGAGGGACAGACTAGCACAGATACGCAGTATTTT CATSEGQTSTDTQYF
TRBJ2-2 . many TRBV6-5 TGTGCCAGCGGTAGGCCAGCGAACACCGGGGAGCTGTTTTTT CASGRPANTGELFF
TRBJ2-2 . . TRBV24-1 TGTGCCACCAGTGGCCCAACAGGGGAGCTGTTTTTT CATSGPTGELFF
TRBJ2-2 . few TRBV11-3 TGTGCCAGCAGCTTAGGTCGGACCAACACCGGGGAGCTGTTTTTT CASSLGRTNTGELFF
TRBJ1-1 . many TRBV7-9 TGTGCCAGCAACACCTGGGGCGGGATGAACACTGAAGCTTTCTTT CASNTWGGMNTEAFF
TRBJ1-2 . . TRBV10-2 TGCGCCAGCGGCCAGAACTATGGCTACACCTTC CASGQNYGYTF
TRBJ2-3 . . TRBV25-1 TGTGCCAGCAGTGACGGTTCAGGCCCTAGCACAGATACGCAGTATTTT CASSDGSGPSTDTQYF
TRBJ2-5 TRBD2 . TRBV6-2/TRBV6-3 TGTGCCACCGGACTAGCGGGAGGGCCGAGGGAGACCCAGTACTTC CATGLAGGPRETQYF